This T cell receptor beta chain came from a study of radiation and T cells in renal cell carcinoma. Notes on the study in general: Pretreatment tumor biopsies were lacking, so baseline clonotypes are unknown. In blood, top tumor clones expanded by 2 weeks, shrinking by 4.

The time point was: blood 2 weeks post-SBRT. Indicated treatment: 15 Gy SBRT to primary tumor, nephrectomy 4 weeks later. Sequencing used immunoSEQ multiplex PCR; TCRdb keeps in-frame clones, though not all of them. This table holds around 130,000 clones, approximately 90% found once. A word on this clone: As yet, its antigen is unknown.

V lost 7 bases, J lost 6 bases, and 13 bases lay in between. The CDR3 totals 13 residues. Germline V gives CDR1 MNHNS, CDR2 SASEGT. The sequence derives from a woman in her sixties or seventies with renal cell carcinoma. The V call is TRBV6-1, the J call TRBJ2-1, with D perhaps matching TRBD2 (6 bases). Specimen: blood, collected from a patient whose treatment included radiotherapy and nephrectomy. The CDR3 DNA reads TGTGCCAGCAATCCGGGGCGGGGCAATGAGCAGTTCTTC. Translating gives CASNPGRGNEQFF.